The sequence of this TCR beta chain was determined in a study of blood T cells in healthy people across ages. Study-level findings and limits: Unsorted PBMCs blocked a conclusive comparison of naive and antigen-experienced cells. Donor CMV status, an unknown factor, possibly confounded changes in expanded clonotypes.

Of note for this clonotype: What it binds is not known.

Trimming took 7 bases from V and 4 from J, leaving 13 bases between them. CDR3 length: 13 residues. Per germline, CDR1 MNHNY and CDR2 SVGAGI (reference sequence). The authors ran a second PCR of roughly 6 to 12 cycles using a sample-barcoded 5' primer and a J-beta primer mix. Tags on each cDNA molecule came from a template-switch adaptor with 12 random nucleotides. Via MiXCR, TCRdb re-called the 5' RACE reads, giving one row per CDR3 protein. This sample has approximately 1.5 million distinct CDR3 sequences; about 32% occur once, and the top ten carry over 9%. Samples each had at least 5.5 micrograms of total RNA extracted.

The source material was blood. V is TRBV6-6 and J is TRBJ1-1; no clear D gene. The origin of this receptor is a woman aged 30 to 39 in good health. The CDR3 loop is CASIPPLSTEAFF. The CDR3 DNA reads TGTGCCAGCATTCCCCCCTTGAGCACTGAAGCTTTCTTT.